A single sample is the source of the 25 T cell receptor beta chains below, sequenced in a study of shared clonotypes between healthy human individuals (dated by TCRdb to between 2020 and 2021). Library preparation was by the immunoSEQ multiplex PCR assay. Held by TCRdb, this immuneACCESS table contains in-frame sequences only and omits some clones. Under half of the omission traces to an unresolved V gene where checked; the cause of the rest is unknown. The sample table shows 550,000 to 800,000 clones, and roughly 87% are seen once. The top ten clonotypes cover approximately 35% of the sample. Specimen: memory CD8+ T cells from PBMCs. The label giving this sample's cell subset or site can be read as: CD45RO+ cells pooled with CCR7-negative TemRA cells. These receptors were collected from a man aged 18 to 35 in good health. Some clones in this sample may be carry-over from other donors' samples.

The CDR3 spells CASSLLGGSGELFF. CDR3 coding DNA: TGTGCCAGCAGCCTTCTTGGGGGTTCCGGGGAGCTGTTTTTT. The V and J genes are TRBV9 and TRBJ2-2; either TRBD1 or TRBD2 may supply D (5 bases each). CDR1 is SGDLS and CDR2 is YYNGEE in the germline V gene. The V end lost 4 bases, the J end lost 6 bases, and 13 bases lay between the germline ends. The CDR3 loop spans 14 amino acids.

The rearrangement links TRBV28 to TRBJ2-5, with no clear D. V shed 2 bases and J shed 5 bases, with 9 bases lying between them. The CDR3 has 13 amino acids. Germline V CDR1 and CDR2: MDHEN, SYDVKM. The CDR3 nucleotides read TGTGCCAGCAGTTTAGTCCGCAAGGAGACCCAGTACTTC. Its protein is CASSLVRKETQYF. Drawing the rest from reference TRBV28 and TRBJ2-5, the complete variable domain is DVKVTQSSRYLVKRTGEKVFLECVQDMDHENMFWYRQDPGLGLRLIYFSYDVKMKEKGDIPEGYSVSREKKERFSLILESASTNQTSMYLCASSLVRKETQYFGPGTRLLVL.

The sample holds one count of this clone. Other DNA sequences in this specimen translate into the identical CDR3. This chain uses TRBV27 with TRBJ2-7; weak D call: TRBD2 (5 bases). The CDR3 runs 14 residues. Germline V gene lookup returns CDR1 MNHEY and CDR2 SMNVEV (reference sequence). V was shortened by 2 bases and J by 4 bases, with 12 bases between the two germline ends. CDR3 amino acids: CASSLGGLVYEQYF. The CDR3 DNA reads TGTGCCAGCAGTTTAGGCGGGCTGGTTTACGAGCAGTACTTC.

This clone was seen once. The chain recombines TRBV28 with TRBJ1-2, with TRBD1 matching 7 bases. This CDR3 comprises 15 residues. Trimming removed 8 bases from V and 0 bases from J; junction bases left unmatched: 9. Germline V CDR1 and CDR2: MDHEN, SYDVKM. For the CDR3, the DNA is TGTGCCAGCCTACTGGACAGGACCACTAACTATGGCTACACCTTC. Its protein product is CASLLDRTTNYGYTF.

The genes are TRBV5-1 and TRBJ1-1; 7 bases line up with TRBD1. Per germline, CDR1 SGHRS and CDR2 YFSETQ. Trimming cost V 3 bases and J 6 bases; bases outside gene matches: 8. The CDR3 sequence is 14 residues long. CDR3 DNA: TGCGCCAGCAGCTGGGGACAGCTCAGTCCTGAAGCTTTCTTT. Translating gives CASSWGQLSPEAFF. The full variable domain, completed using reference TRBV5-1 and TRBJ1-1, is KAGVTQTPRYLIKTRGQQVTLSCSPISGHRSVSWYQQTPGQGLQFLFEYFSETQRNKGNFPGRFSGRQFSNSRSEMNVSTLELGDSALYLCASSWGQLSPEAFFGQGTRLTVV.

V usage is TRBV9 and J usage is TRBJ1-3, with D possibly being TRBD1 (6 bases). Trimming shortened V by 4 bases and J by 0 bases, and 17 bases separated the two germline ends. The germline CDR1 and CDR2 sequences are SGDLS and YYNGEE. This CDR3 has 17 residues. CDR3 loop: CASSYTNTGSSGNTIYF. As DNA, the CDR3 is TGTGCCAGCAGCTATACTAATACAGGGAGCTCTGGAAACACCATATATTTT.

The V call is TRBV19, the J call TRBJ2-7; possible D gene TRBD1, 5 bases. This CDR3 is 15 amino acids long. Deletions cut 2 bases from V and 1 base from J, with 12 bases between. Germline V gene data show CDR1 as LNHDA and CDR2 as SQIVND (reference sequence). CDR3 nucleotides: TGTGCCAGTAGTATAAGTTTGACAGTTTCCTACGAGCAGTACTTC. Protein product: CASSISLTVSYEQYF.

The chain joins TRBV29-1 to TRBJ1-2; D possibly corresponds to TRBD1 (5 bases). CDR1 is SQVTM and CDR2 is ANQGSEA in the germline V gene. V lost 7 bases, J lost 6 bases, and 18 bases lay in between. This CDR3 contains 13 residues. CDR3 sequence reads: CSGTGALGNGYTF. The CDR3 DNA sequence: TGCAGCGGAACCGGGGCACTTGGGAATGGCTACACCTTC.

The J gene is TRBJ1-2, the V gene TRBV7-2, with D possibly being TRBD1 (6 bases). The CDR3 spans 16 residues. The germline V gene has CDR1 SGHTA and CDR2 FQGNSA. The V end lost 7 bases, the J end lost 7 bases, and 25 bases lay between the germline ends. CDR3 amino acids: CASIRPRARGEFGYTF. In DNA form, the CDR3 reads TGTGCCAGCATCCGTCCTCGGGCCAGGGGAGAGTTTGGCTACACCTTC. Using reference TRBV7-2 and TRBJ1-2 for the parts outside the CDR3, the full variable domain is GAGVSQSPSNKVTEKGKDVELRCDPISGHTALYWYRQSLGQGLEFLIYFQGNSAPDKSGLPSDRFSAERTGGSVSTLTIQRTQQEDSAVYLCASIRPRARGEFGYTFGSGTRLTVV.

The chain combines TRBV11-2 with TRBJ2-3; 8 bases line up with TRBD2. The CDR3 is 15 residues long. In germline, CDR1 is SGHAT, CDR2 FQNNGV. J gave up 3 bases and V 1 base, and 3 bases lay outside the gene matches. This CDR3 reads CASSLAGGPTDTQYF. The CDR3 DNA reads as TGTGCCAGCAGCTTAGCGGGAGGGCCGACAGATACGCAGTATTTT. Looking up the rest from reference TRBV11-2 and TRBJ2-3 gives the full variable domain: EAGVAQSPRYKIIEKRQSVAFWCNPISGHATLYWYQQILGQGPKLLIQFQNNGVVDDSQLPKDRFSAERLKGVDSTLKIQPAKLEDSAVYLCASSLAGGPTDTQYFGPGTRLTVL.

The CDR3 bases are TGTGCCAGCAGCCTCGGGACATCAGCGGGCGAGCAGTACTTC. Translation: CASSLGTSAGEQYF. The chain is built from TRBV7-9 and TRBJ2-7; D possibly uses TRBD1 or TRBD2 (6 bases each). This CDR3 has 14 amino acids. Germline assignment: CDR1 SEHNR and CDR2 FQNEAQ (reference sequence). The V end was cut by 5 bases, the J end by 6 bases, with 17 bases between.

The chain couples TRBV6-4 to TRBJ2-2, with TRBD1 matching 8 bases. Germline CDR1 MRHNA, CDR2 SNTAGT. This CDR3 has 14 amino acids. The V and J ends lost 6 bases and 6 bases, in that order; junction bases with no gene match: 6. The CDR3 sequence is CASSTTGEAGELFF. The CDR3 DNA follows: TGTGCCAGCAGCACGACAGGGGAGGCCGGGGAGCTGTTTTTT.

This clone appeared once. The CDR3: CASSFLATTGELFF. The CDR3 DNA reads as TGTGCCAGCAGCTTTCTAGCTACCACCGGGGAGCTGTTTTTT. The gene calls are TRBV7-9 and TRBJ2-2, with D perhaps TRBD2 (5 bases). V gave up 3 bases and J gave up 4 bases, with 9 bases separating them. The germline CDR1 and CDR2 sequences are SEHNR and FQNEAQ (reference sequence). The length of the CDR3 is 14 residues.

The chain combines TRBV6-1 with TRBJ1-1; D unresolved. V lost 4 bases and J lost 4, with 16 bases in between. The CDR3 is made up of 15 amino acids. Per germline, CDR1 MNHNS and CDR2 SASEGT. CDR3 protein: CASSGSGLSGTEAFF. The CDR3 DNA reads TGTGCCAGCAGTGGGTCTGGCTTGTCTGGCACTGAAGCTTTCTTT.

V and J are TRBV6-1 and TRBJ2-7, with no clear D. Germline lookup yields CDR1 MNHNS and CDR2 SASEGT. CDR3 length: 12 amino acids. V dropped 4 bases and J dropped 6 bases, with 10 bases sitting between them. CDR3 sequence reads: CASSVGGAEQYF. The DNA for the CDR3 is TGTGCCAGCAGTGTTGGCGGAGCCGAGCAGTACTTC.

This rearrangement joins TRBV27 to TRBJ2-4; D call uncertain. Germline loops: CDR1 MNHEY, CDR2 SMNVEV (reference sequence). The CDR3 has 14 amino acids. Trimming took 2 bases from V and 0 from J, leaving 5 bases between them. The CDR3 spells CASSLALAKNIQYF. CDR3 nucleotide sequence: TGTGCCAGCAGTTTAGCCCTAGCCAAAAACATTCAGTACTTC.

The chain carries TRBV4-3 and TRBJ2-7, with D perhaps TRBD1 (6 bases). Germline CDR1 and CDR2: LGHNA and YSLEER. CDR3 length: 16 amino acids. Trimming shortened V by 0 bases and J by 2 bases, and 14 bases separated the two germline ends. The CDR3 reads CASSQESVGGTYEQYF. CDR3 DNA: TGCGCCAGCAGCCAAGAAAGTGTAGGGGGAACCTACGAGCAGTACTTC.

This chain links TRBV27 with TRBJ1-5, with a weak D call TRBD1 (6 bases). Germline V gene lookup returns CDR1 MNHEY and CDR2 SMNVEV (reference sequence). The CDR3 length is 14 residues. Trimming stripped 6 bases from V and 2 bases from J, with 11 bases between. CDR3 nucleotide sequence: TGTGCCAGCAGATTCAGGGGTGGCAATCAGCCCCAGCATTTT. It translates to CASRFRGGNQPQHF.

The rearrangement uses TRBV27 and TRBJ2-1; a possible D gene is TRBD1 (6 bases). Deletions cut 6 bases from V and 8 bases from J, with 17 bases between. The CDR3 is made up of 14 amino acids. The germline V gene encodes CDR1 MNHEY and CDR2 SMNVEV (reference sequence). The CDR3 loop is CASSLGTSHDEQFF. The CDR3 DNA is TGTGCCAGCAGCCTAGGGACATCTCACGATGAGCAGTTCTTC.

This clone was found once. V is TRBV4-3 and J is TRBJ2-7, with 7 bases lining up with TRBD2. The junction had 14 bases not matched to a gene; V was cut back by 1 base and J by 5 bases. The germline CDR1 and CDR2 sequences are LGHNA and YSLEER. This CDR3 has 17 amino acids. CDR3 sequence: CASSQAPSGGRWHEQYF. CDR3 nucleotides: TGCGCCAGCAGCCAAGCGCCGTCTGGCGGGAGATGGCACGAGCAGTACTTC.

This clone occurred a few times. CDR3 DNA: TGTGCCAGTTCCAGGACAGGGCTCACTGAAGCTTTCTTT. This sequence encodes CASSRTGLTEAFF. J is TRBJ1-1 and V is TRBV27; 8 bases match TRBD1. Germline loops: CDR1 MNHEY, CDR2 SMNVEV (reference sequence). V dropped 9 bases and J dropped 4; count of bases not matched to a gene: 7. The CDR3 covers 13 residues.

The V call is TRBV15, the J call TRBJ2-5; perhaps TRBD2 as D (5 bases). Deletions cut 6 bases from V and 2 bases from J, with 13 bases between. This CDR3 is built from 14 residues. Germline assignment: CDR1 LNHNV and CDR2 YYDKDF (reference sequence). CDR3 sequence reads: CATSISRGQETQYF. In DNA form, the CDR3 reads TGTGCCACCAGTATATCACGGGGTCAAGAGACCCAGTACTTC.

The rearrangement links TRBV29-1 to TRBJ2-1, with TRBD2 matching 8 bases. The germline V gene has CDR1 SQVTM and CDR2 ANQGSEA. This CDR3 spans 14 amino acids. The V segment lost 4 bases and the J segment 0 bases; nucleotides outside the gene matches: 2. The CDR3 spells CSVAGGISYNEQFF. The DNA for the CDR3 is TGCAGCGTTGCGGGGGGGATCTCCTACAATGAGCAGTTCTTC.

V gene TRBV6-6 combines with J gene TRBJ2-7; D may match TRBD1 or TRBD2 (5 bases each). The ends were cut back, 5 bases at V and 5 bases at J, with 22 bases in the middle. CDR1 MNHNY and CDR2 SVGAGI come from the germline V gene (reference sequence). This CDR3 is 16 amino acids long. CDR3 sequence (DNA): TGTGCCAGCAGTCCCTATTTGGGGATCCGGGGCGACGAGCAGTACTTC. This gives the protein CASSPYLGIRGDEQYF.

CDR3 sequence: CASSPPGVGDTGELFF. Here the CDR3 DNA reads TGTGCCAGCTCACCCCCTGGCGTCGGGGACACCGGGGAGCTGTTTTTT. The gene calls are TRBV18 and TRBJ2-2, with D perhaps matching TRBD2 (5 bases). CDR3 size: 16 residues. V lost 3 bases to trimming and J lost 3 bases, with 14 bases between them. Looked up from germline, CDR1 is KGHSH and CDR2 is LQKENI.